This record concerns one TCR beta chain sequence. As yet, its antigen is unknown. This sample stems from a study of cytomegalovirus exposure and HLA in healthy donors. Study-level findings and limits: DRB1 showed the most TCR associations and HLA-C the fewest in a later analysis, as rates varied by HLA locus. Using the classifier, cytomegalovirus status was reportedly diagnosed with high specificity and sensitivity.

PCR was performed using 60 Vbeta and 13 Jbeta primers. The repertoire was sequenced with immunoSEQ multiplex PCR; TCRdb's copy has only in-frame clones and lacks some. The sample contains around 170,000 clones, about 85% of which appear only once. V lost 5 bases and J lost 7, with 18 bases in between. Germline V gene lookup returns CDR1 LNHDA and CDR2 SQIVND (reference sequence). The CDR3 runs 14 residues. The TCR comes from a girl aged 10 to 17 in good health and CMV-seropositive. The genes are TRBV19 and TRBJ2-7, with D possibly being TRBD2 (5 bases). The specimen sequenced was PBMCs. CDR3 sequence reads: CASSPRPRGVEQYF. CDR3 DNA sequence: TGTGCCAGTAGTCCTCGGCCCCGGGGAGTTGAGCAGTACTTC.